The T cell receptor (beta chain) described here comes from a study of early T cells in non-severe SARS-CoV-2 infection. The overall study: Bulk RNA from unsorted whole blood was sequenced; chains were unpaired. Study-level findings and limits: Anti-spike CD8 responses were favored by VDJdb matching, which missed private and CD4 specificities.

This clonotype has a handful of counts. Its cognate antigen is unknown. Trimming removed 5 bases from V and 6 bases from J, with 16 bases in between. Germline CDR1 reads KGHSH; CDR2 reads LQKENI. There are 14 residues in the CDR3. The TCR library protocol attached unique molecular identifiers to the individual cDNA molecules. One entry per CDR3 protein, called by TCRdb with MiXCR from the 5' RACE reads. Altogether some 85,000 distinct CDR3 sequences are present, approximately 13% being singletons, with the ten largest covering over 1.2%. The sequenced sample was whole blood. J is TRBJ1-1 and V is TRBV18; D possibly corresponds to TRBD1 (5 bases). The clonotype was recovered from an adult who was a healthcare worker with PCR-confirmed SARS-CoV-2 infection or an uninfected control (not recorded which). CDR3 nucleotide sequence: TGTGCCAGCTCATCTAAGACAGTATTCGCTGAAGCTTTCTTT. It translates to CASSSKTVFAEAFF.